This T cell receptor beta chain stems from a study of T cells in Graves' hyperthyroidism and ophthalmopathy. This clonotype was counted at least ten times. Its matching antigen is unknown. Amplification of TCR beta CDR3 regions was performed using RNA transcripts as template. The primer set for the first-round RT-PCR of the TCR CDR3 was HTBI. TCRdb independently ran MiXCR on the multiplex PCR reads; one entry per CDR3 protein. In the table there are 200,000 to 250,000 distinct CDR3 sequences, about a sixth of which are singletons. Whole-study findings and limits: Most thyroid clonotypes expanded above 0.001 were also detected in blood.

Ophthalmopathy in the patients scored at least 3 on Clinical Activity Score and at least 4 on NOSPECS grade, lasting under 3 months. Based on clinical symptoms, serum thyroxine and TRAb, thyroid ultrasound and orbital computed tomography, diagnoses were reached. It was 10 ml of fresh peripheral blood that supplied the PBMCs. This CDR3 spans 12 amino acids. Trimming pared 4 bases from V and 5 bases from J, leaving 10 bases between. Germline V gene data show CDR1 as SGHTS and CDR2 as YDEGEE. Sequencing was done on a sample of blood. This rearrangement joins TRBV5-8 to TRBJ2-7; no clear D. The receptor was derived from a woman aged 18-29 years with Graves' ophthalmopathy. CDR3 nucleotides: TGTGCCAGCAGCCCGATAGGGAACGAGCAGTACTTC. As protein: CASSPIGNEQYF.